Listed here are 11 T cell receptor beta chains from one sample, sequenced in a study of OX40 agonist ivuxolimab in advanced cancers. TCRdb's copy holds only in-frame clones and misses some; the assay was immunoSEQ multiplex PCR. The table records 55,000 to 65,000 clones, 88% of them present only once. Sequenced here: CD4+ or CD8+ T cells sorted from blood, sampled in a trial of the OX40 agonist ivuxolimab. These receptors were collected from an adult with an advanced solid tumor such as melanoma, head and neck, liver or kidney cancer.

The chain carries TRBV11-3 and TRBJ2-3; D is ambiguous. Germline V gene data show CDR1 as SGHNT and CDR2 as YENEEA. With 0 bases removed from V and 1 base from J, the gap between germline ends came to 8 bases. The CDR3 totals 15 residues. CDR3 bases: TGTGCCAGCAGCTTAGATGGGCCTGGCACAGATACGCAGTATTTT. Translating it yields CASSLDGPGTDTQYF.

The chain is built from TRBV5-1 and TRBJ1-5; TRBD1 aligns across 10 bases. CDR1 SGHRS and CDR2 YFSETQ come from the germline V gene. The CDR3 is 15 amino acids. Losses at the gene ends were 4 bases for V and 4 bases for J; bases not matched to a gene: 5. In nucleotides, the CDR3 is TGCGCCAGCAGCATTGGACAGGGGGATAATCAGCCCCAGCATTTT. Residues: CASSIGQGDNQPQHF.

The chain uses TRBV5-1 and TRBJ2-7; no clear D gene. V lost 4 bases to trimming and J lost 5 bases, with 16 bases between them. Per germline, CDR1 SGHRS and CDR2 YFSETQ. This CDR3 is built from 14 residues. CDR3 residues: CASSPDGLPNEQYF. The CDR3 coding sequence is TGCGCCAGCAGCCCTGATGGGTTACCCAACGAGCAGTACTTC.

This chain joins TRBV19 and TRBJ2-1, with 7 bases that match TRBD2. Germline V lookup: CDR1 LNHDA, CDR2 SQIVND (reference sequence). This CDR3 is 14 amino acids long. J gave up 8 bases and V 5 bases, and 9 bases lay outside the gene matches. This CDR3 reads CASSFPTGGDEQFF. The CDR3 DNA sequence: TGTGCCAGTAGTTTCCCAACGGGAGGAGATGAGCAGTTCTTC.

The chain carries TRBV4-3 and TRBJ2-1; a weak D match, TRBD2 (5 bases). The CDR3 is made up of 14 amino acids. The V end was cut by 3 bases, the J end by 8 bases, with 14 bases between. Germline V gives CDR1 LGHNA, CDR2 YSLEER. This CDR3 is CASSQRWEWDEQFF. CDR3 bases: TGCGCCAGCAGCCAGAGATGGGAGTGGGATGAGCAGTTCTTC.

This clone was observed a single time. The chain employs TRBV7-2 and TRBJ1-5; D gene unclear. CDR1 and CDR2 (germline): SGHTA, FQGNSA. This CDR3 region has 13 residues. Trimming removed 0 bases at V and 7 bases at J, with 7 bases between. The CDR3 sequence: CASSLAQRQPQHF. The CDR3 DNA reads as TGTGCCAGCAGCTTAGCACAGAGGCAGCCCCAGCATTTT. The variable domain in full, with the rest retrieved from reference TRBV7-2 and TRBJ1-5, is GAGVSQSPSNKVTEKGKDVELRCDPISGHTALYWYRQSLGQGLEFLIYFQGNSAPDKSGLPSDRFSAERTGGSVSTLTIQRTQQEDSAVYLCASSLAQRQPQHFGDGTRLSIL.

The V and J genes are TRBV2 and TRBJ2-7; TRBD2 is a possible D gene (5 bases). CDR1 and CDR2 from the germline V gene are SNHLY and FYNNEI. V lost 4 bases and J 5 bases, leaving 15 bases between the germline ends. The length of the CDR3 is 14 residues. CDR3 bases: TGTGCCAGCAGTGGGCTAGCTCTCCTCCACGAGCAGTACTTC. This encodes CASSGLALLHEQYF.

CDR3 region: CASSYGGGAGANIQYF. Here the CDR3 DNA reads TGTGCCAGCAGTTACGGGGGAGGAGCGGGAGCAAACATTCAGTACTTC. The chain uses TRBV6-5 and TRBJ2-4; 8 positions agree with TRBD2. The germline V gene has CDR1 MNHEY and CDR2 SVGAGI. With V trimmed by 2 bases and J by 6 bases, 9 bases remained unmatched. The CDR3 contains 16 residues.

The DNA of the CDR3 is TGTGCCAGCAGCTACGACGGGACAGGGACATATAGCAATCAGCCCCAGCATTTT. Its translation is CASSYDGTGTYSNQPQHF. V and J are TRBV5-5 and TRBJ1-5; TRBD1 matches at 9 bases. The CDR3 consists of 18 residues. V dropped 3 bases and J dropped 0; count of bases not matched to a gene: 10. Germline CDR1 reads SGHKS; CDR2 reads YYEKEE (reference sequence).

This chain connects TRBV5-1 to TRBJ1-5, with TRBD1 identical over 10 bases. With 4 bases clipped from V and 6 bases from J, the junction kept 4 bases outside the gene matches. Germline V gene lookup returns CDR1 SGHRS and CDR2 YFSETQ. This CDR3 is built from 14 residues. CDR3 protein: CASSDGQGGQPQHF. The CDR3 region has the DNA TGCGCCAGCAGCGACGGACAGGGGGGTCAGCCCCAGCATTTT.

This clone showed up just once. The chain employs TRBV18 and TRBJ1-5, with D unresolved. The CDR3 runs 13 residues. Germline V CDR1 and CDR2: KGHSH, LQKENI. V lost 2 bases to trimming and J lost 5 bases, with 7 bases between them. CDR3 sequence: CASSPVPDQPQHF. The CDR3 coding sequence is TGTGCCAGCTCACCAGTCCCAGATCAGCCCCAGCATTTT.